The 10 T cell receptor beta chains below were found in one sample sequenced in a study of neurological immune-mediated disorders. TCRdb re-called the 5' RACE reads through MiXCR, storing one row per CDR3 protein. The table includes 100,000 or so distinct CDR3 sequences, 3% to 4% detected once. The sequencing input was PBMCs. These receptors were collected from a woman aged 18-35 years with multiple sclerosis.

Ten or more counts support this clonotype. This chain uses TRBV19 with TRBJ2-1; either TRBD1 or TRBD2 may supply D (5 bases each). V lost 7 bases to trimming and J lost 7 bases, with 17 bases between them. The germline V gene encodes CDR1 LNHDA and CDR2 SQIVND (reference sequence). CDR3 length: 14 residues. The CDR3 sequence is CASTAGTTWNEQFF. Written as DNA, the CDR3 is TGTGCCAGTACGGCAGGGACCACTTGGAATGAGCAGTTCTTC.

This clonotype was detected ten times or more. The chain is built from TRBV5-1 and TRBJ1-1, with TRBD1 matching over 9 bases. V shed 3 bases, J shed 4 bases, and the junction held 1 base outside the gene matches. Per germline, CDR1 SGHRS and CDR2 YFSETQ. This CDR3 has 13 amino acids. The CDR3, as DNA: TGCGCCAGCAGCTCGGGACAGGGCACTGAAGCTTTCTTT. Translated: CASSSGQGTEAFF.

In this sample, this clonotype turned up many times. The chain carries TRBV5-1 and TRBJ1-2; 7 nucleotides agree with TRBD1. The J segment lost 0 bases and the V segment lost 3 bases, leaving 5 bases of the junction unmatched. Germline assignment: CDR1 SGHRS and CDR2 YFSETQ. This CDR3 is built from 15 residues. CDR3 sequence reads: CASSWGTDANYGYTF. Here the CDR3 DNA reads TGCGCCAGCAGCTGGGGGACAGATGCTAACTATGGCTACACCTTC.

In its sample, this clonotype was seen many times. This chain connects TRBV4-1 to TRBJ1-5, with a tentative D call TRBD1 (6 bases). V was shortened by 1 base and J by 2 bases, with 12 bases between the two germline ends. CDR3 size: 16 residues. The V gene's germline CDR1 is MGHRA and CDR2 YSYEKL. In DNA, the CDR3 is TGCGCCAGCAGCCAAGTTTACAGGGAGGGCAATCAGCCCCAGCATTTT. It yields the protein CASSQVYREGNQPQHF.

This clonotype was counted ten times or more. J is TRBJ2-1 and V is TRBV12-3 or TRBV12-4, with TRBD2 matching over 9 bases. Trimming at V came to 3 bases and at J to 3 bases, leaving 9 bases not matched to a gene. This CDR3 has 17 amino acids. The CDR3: CASSFMRGGHGYNEQFF. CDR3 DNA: TGTGCCAGCAGTTTTATGCGGGGGGGCCATGGCTACAATGAGCAGTTCTTC.

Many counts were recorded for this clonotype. The CDR3 region has the DNA TGTGCCAGCAGCGCGACCCCCGGGACAGGGGGGTACGAGCAGTACTTC. Residues: CASSATPGTGGYEQYF. This chain links TRBV7-6 with TRBJ2-7, with 11 bases identical to TRBD1. The CDR3 totals 16 residues. Looked up from germline, CDR1 is SGHVS and CDR2 is FNYEAQ. The V gene end was trimmed by 5 bases and the J gene end by 4 bases; junction bases not matched to a gene: 10.

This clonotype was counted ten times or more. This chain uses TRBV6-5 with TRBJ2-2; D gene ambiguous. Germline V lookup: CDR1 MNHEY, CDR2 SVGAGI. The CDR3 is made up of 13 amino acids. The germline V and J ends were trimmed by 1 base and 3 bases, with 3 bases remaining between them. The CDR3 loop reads CASSYLYTGELFF. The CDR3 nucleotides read TGTGCCAGCAGTTACTTATACACCGGGGAGCTGTTTTTT.

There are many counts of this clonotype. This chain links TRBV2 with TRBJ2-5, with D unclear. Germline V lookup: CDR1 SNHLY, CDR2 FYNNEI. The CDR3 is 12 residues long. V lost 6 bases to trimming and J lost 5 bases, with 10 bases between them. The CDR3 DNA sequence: TGTGCCAGCAGGGCGGACGGGGAGACCCAGTACTTC. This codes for CASRADGETQYF.

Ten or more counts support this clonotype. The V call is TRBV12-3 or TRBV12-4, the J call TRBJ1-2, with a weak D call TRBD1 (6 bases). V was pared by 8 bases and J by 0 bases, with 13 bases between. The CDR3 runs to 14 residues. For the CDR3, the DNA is TGTGCCAGCTGCCGGGACACTTCTAACTATGGCTACACCTTC. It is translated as CASCRDTSNYGYTF.

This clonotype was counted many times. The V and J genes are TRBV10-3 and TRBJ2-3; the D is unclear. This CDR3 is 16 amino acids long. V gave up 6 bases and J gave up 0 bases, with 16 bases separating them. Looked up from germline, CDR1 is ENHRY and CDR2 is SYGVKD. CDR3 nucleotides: TGTGCCATCAGATCCTTTGGGTACCCTAGCACAGATACGCAGTATTTT. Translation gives CAIRSFGYPSTDTQYF.